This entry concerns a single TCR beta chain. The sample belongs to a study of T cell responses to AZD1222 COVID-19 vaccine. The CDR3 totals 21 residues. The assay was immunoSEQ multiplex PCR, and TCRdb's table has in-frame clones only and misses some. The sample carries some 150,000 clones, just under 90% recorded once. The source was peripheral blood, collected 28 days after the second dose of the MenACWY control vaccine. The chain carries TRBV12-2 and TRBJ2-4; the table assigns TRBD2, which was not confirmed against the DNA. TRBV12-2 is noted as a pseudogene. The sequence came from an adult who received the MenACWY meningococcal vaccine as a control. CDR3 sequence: CASRLAATAGERIKAKNIQYF. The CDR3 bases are TGTGCAAGTCGCTTAGCAGCTACGGCGGGAGAAAGGATCAAGGCCAAAAACATTCAGTACTTC.